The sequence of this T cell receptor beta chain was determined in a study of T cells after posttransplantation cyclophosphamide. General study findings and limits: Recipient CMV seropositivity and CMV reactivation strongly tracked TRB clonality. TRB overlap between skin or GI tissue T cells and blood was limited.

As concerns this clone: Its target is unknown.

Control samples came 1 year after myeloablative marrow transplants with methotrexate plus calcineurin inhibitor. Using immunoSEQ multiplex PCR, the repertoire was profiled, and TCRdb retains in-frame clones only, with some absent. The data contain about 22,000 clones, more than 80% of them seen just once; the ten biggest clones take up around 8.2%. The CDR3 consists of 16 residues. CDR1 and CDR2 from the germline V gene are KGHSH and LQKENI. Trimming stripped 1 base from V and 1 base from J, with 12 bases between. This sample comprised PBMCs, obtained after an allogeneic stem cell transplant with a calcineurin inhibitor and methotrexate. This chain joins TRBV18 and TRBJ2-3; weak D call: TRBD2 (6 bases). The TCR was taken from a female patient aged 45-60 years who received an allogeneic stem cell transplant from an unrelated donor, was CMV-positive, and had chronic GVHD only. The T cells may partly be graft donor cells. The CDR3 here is CASSPRRDLGTDTQYF. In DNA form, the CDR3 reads TGTGCCAGCTCACCACGGCGGGACCTCGGCACAGATACGCAGTATTTT.